These T cell receptor beta chains were read from a single sample in a study of blood T cells in healthy people across ages. TCRdb reprocessed the 5' RACE reads with MiXCR, giving one entry per CDR3 protein. The repertoire holds about 1,800,000 distinct CDR3 sequences, with under 30% as singletons. Material for sequencing was blood. Receptors originate from a woman aged 25 to 39 in good health. Both conserved end residues are part of each CDR3.

J gene | V gene | CDR3 length | CDR3 protein
TRBJ1-5 | TRBV20-1 | 14 | CSAQDGYSNQPQHF
TRBJ2-5 | TRBV7-6 | 16 | CASSLVPLAGRETQYF
TRBJ2-1 | TRBV9 | 12 | CASSLPRGGQFF
TRBJ2-1 | TRBV19 | 17 | CASSGRTSASYGNEQFF
TRBJ2-4 | TRBV24-1 | 12 | CATRDRFDIQYF
TRBJ2-6 | TRBV29-1 | 13 | CSAAASGANVLTF
TRBJ2-7 | TRBV20-1 | 14 | CSASPRTGGYEQYF
TRBJ1-1 | TRBV3-1 | 15 | CASIRSGEGGTEAFF
TRBJ1-1 | TRBV9 | 15 | CASSGGPFVNTEAFF
TRBJ2-1 | TRBV11-2 | 16 | CASSATSGGTYNEQFF
TRBJ1-2 | TRBV6-1 | 13 | CAGIPGQGRGYTF
TRBJ2-3 | TRBV10-3 | 16 | CAISDQRDSHTDTQYF
TRBJ1-2 | TRBV3-1 | 14 | CASSRGEGSYGYTF
TRBJ1-2 | TRBV5-5 | 13 | CASSYTGRTGYTF
TRBJ2-7 | TRBV5-1 | 14 | CASSPGTGAYVQYF
TRBJ1-4 | TRBV7-2 | 15 | CASSSSPGQNEKLFF
TRBJ2-3 | TRBV3-1 | 14 | CASSPRPLADTQYF
TRBJ1-1 | TRBV9 | 14 | CASSVGLWDTEAFF
TRBJ1-4 | TRBV7-2 | 13 | CASSLVANEKLFF
TRBJ2-7 | TRBV18 | 15 | CASSSSGGVSYEQYF
TRBJ2-5 | TRBV3-1 | 14 | CASSLPSGGLRKYF
TRBJ2-6 | TRBV27 | 16 | CASSFGWGSGANVLTF
NA | TRBV5-1 | 17 | CASSLETSGGAFHEQYF
NA | TRBV3-1 | 16 | CASRDSGLAVQETQYF
TRBJ2-1 | TRBV20-1 | 14 | CSADFLKSYNEQFF
TRBJ1-2 | TRBV6-6 | 14 | CASSYDRANYGYTF
TRBJ2-5 | TRBV12-3/TRBV12-4 | 12 | CASSPDWETQYF
TRBJ2-7 | TRBV15 | 14 | CATSRVVGPYEQYF
TRBJ2-7 | TRBV7-3 | 14 | CASSLNSRTAEQYF
TRBJ2-1 | TRBV24-1 | 14 | CATRGGGTNNEQFF
TRBJ2-1 | TRBV20-1 | 13 | CSARTSGTPEQFF
TRBJ1-1 | TRBV28 | 14 | CASSLGNMNTEAFF
TRBJ2-7 | TRBV20-1 | 12 | CSARQGRQEQYF
TRBJ2-1 | TRBV5-1 | 16 | CASSSGGSGSYNEQFF
TRBJ2-4 | TRBV20-1 | 16 | CSARDTRGQQSNEQYF
TRBJ1-4 | TRBV6-5 | 15 | CASSYSRTAREKLFF
TRBJ2-1 | TRBV7-2 | 16 | CASSPSSGGRFNEQFF
TRBJ2-3 | TRBV2 | 14 | CASSGSGRTDTQYF
TRBJ1-2 | TRBV12-3/TRBV12-4 | 11 | CASSRGEGYTF
TRBJ2-7 | TRBV20-1 | 13 | CSANYGRNYEQYF
TRBJ2-3 | TRBV20-1 | 13 | CSGGATGTDTQYF
TRBJ2-1 | TRBV20-1 | 14 | CSAPPQGFYNEQFF
TRBJ2-2 | TRBV24-1 | 14 | CATSGQPDTGELFF
TRBJ1-2 | TRBV20-1 | 17 | CSARDQATAKHNYGYTF
TRBJ2-5 | TRBV7-9 | 15 | CASSLGGDGSQTQYF
TRBJ2-1 | TRBV29-1 | 11 | CSVEPAHEQFF
TRBJ2-2 | TRBV5-1 | 14 | CASSLVANTGGLFF
TRBJ1-1 | TRBV5-1 | 15 | CASSLNPGQGSEAFF
TRBJ2-5 | TRBV12-3/TRBV12-4 | 18 | CASSSSGLASYNQETQYF